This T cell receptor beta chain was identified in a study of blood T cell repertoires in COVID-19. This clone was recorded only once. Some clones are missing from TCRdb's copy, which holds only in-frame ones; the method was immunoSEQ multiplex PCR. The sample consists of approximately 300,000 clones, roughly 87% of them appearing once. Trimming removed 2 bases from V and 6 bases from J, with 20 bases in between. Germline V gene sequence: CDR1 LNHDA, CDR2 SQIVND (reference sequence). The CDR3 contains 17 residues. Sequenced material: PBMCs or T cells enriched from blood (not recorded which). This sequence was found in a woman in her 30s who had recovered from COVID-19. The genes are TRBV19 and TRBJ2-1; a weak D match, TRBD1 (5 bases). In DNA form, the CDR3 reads TGTGCCAGTAGTATATTCGCAAGGGGCCGGGTCGGCAATGAGCAGTTCTTC. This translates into CASSIFARGRVGNEQFF.